This note documents a single T cell receptor (beta chain) sequence. The antigen is undetermined. Using its own MiXCR run on the reads, TCRdb lists one record per CDR3 protein. Altogether about 900,000 distinct CDR3 sequences are present, approximately 31% being singletons, with the ten largest covering about an eighth. The data were taken from a study of T cell repertoires in cytomegalovirus infection. Regarding the study as a whole: Adding up the frequency of public TCR beta families identified people who carried CMV plus the relevant HLA.

The germline V gene has CDR1 KGHSH and CDR2 LQKENI. V shed 4 bases and J shed 1 base, with 13 bases lying between them. The CDR3 totals 16 residues. This sequence was found in a human donor in good health (CMV status not recorded). Some clones in this sample may be carry-over from other donors' samples. The rearrangement joins TRBV18 to TRBJ2-2; no firm D call. Sequencing used cultured CD8+ T cells from PBMCs, obtained from culture after CMV antigen stimulation. This CDR3 reads CASSLDGELNTGELFF. CDR3 DNA: TGTGCCAGCTCACTTGACGGTGAGCTGAACACCGGGGAGCTGTTTTTT.